Presented here are 16 T cell receptor beta chains from one specimen sequenced in a study of T cells in Graves' hyperthyroidism and ophthalmopathy. The source material, RNA transcripts, was used to amplify TCR beta CDR3 regions. HTBI primers were used for first-round RT-PCR of the TCR CDR3. TCRdb used MiXCR to reprocess the multiplex PCR reads, holding one entry per CDR3 protein. The sample gives 300,000 to 400,000 distinct CDR3 sequences, approximately 22% of which show up once; 50% is in the top ten. The sample comprised blood. The receptors shown here come from a woman aged 45-65 years with Graves' hyperthyroidism.

This clonotype has a handful of counts. The CDR3 nucleotides are TGTGCCAGCAGCCAAGTACGGCAGGGATCGGGCGGGGAGCTGTTTTTT. Translation: CASSQVRQGSGGELFF. The J gene is TRBJ2-2, the V gene TRBV14, with D tentatively TRBD1 (5 bases). Germline V gene sequence: CDR1 SGHDN, CDR2 FVKESK. Deletions cut 1 base from V and 7 bases from J, with 16 bases between. The CDR3 loop spans 16 amino acids.

V is TRBV7-2 and J is TRBJ1-1, with 8 bases matching TRBD1. Germline-derived CDR1 and CDR2 are SGHTA and FQGNSA. This CDR3 has 15 amino acids. Unmatched junction bases numbered 10, after V lost 5 bases and J lost 5 bases. The CDR3 sequence: CASSAGGALGTEAFF. The CDR3 bases are TGTGCCAGCAGCGCAGGGGGCGCCCTGGGTACTGAAGCTTTCTTT.

In this sample, this clonotype turned up many times. J is TRBJ2-3 and V is TRBV18, with D uncertain. The CDR3 is 14 residues long. With 4 bases removed from V and 6 bases from J, the gap between germline ends came to 14 bases. Per the germline V gene, CDR1 is KGHSH and CDR2 is LQKENI. In DNA, the CDR3 is TGTGCCAGCTCACTTTCGGGTATCACGGATACGCAGTATTTT. Translated: CASSLSGITDTQYF.

This clonotype has ten or more counts. The V and J genes are TRBV5-1 and TRBJ2-2, with 9 positions matching TRBD1. Looked up from germline, CDR1 is SGHRS and CDR2 is YFSETQ. The length of the CDR3 is 14 residues. V lost 5 bases to trimming and J lost 4 bases; unmatched junction nucleotides: 3. DNA of the CDR3: TGCGCCAGCAGTCGGGACAGGGCCACCGGGGAGCTGTTTTTT. As protein: CASSRDRATGELFF.

This clonotype has a handful of counts. The chain joins TRBV12-3 or TRBV12-4 to TRBJ1-2; D may be TRBD1 (5 bases). The CDR3 has 14 residues. The V and J ends lost 5 bases and 6 bases respectively, with 16 bases between them. The CDR3 region is CASSPQSGGHGYTF. The CDR3 bases are TGTGCCAGCAGTCCCCAATCTGGGGGTCATGGCTACACCTTC.

The chain carries TRBV5-1 and TRBJ2-2; no definite D call. Per the germline V gene, CDR1 is SGHRS and CDR2 is YFSETQ. Trimming shortened V by 0 bases and J by 7 bases, and 1 base separated the two germline ends. The CDR3 loop spans 11 amino acids. This CDR3 is CASSLDGELFF. CDR3 sequence (DNA): TGCGCCAGCAGCTTGGACGGGGAGCTGTTTTTT.

The V call is TRBV19, the J call TRBJ1-5; D is perhaps TRBD1 (6 bases). Germline CDR1 and CDR2: LNHDA and SQIVND (reference sequence). V was clipped by 1 base and J by 0 bases, with 16 bases between them. This CDR3 is built from 18 residues. CDR3 protein: CASSIVGAGGYSNQPQHF. CDR3 coding DNA: TGTGCCAGTAGTATAGTCGGGGCTGGGGGCTATAGCAATCAGCCCCAGCATTTT.

CDR3 bases: TGCGCCAGCAGCAAAACCCGGACAGGGGGAGAGGATACGCAGTATTTT. Amino acid sequence: CASSKTRTGGEDTQYF. V gene TRBV5-1 combines with J gene TRBJ2-3, with TRBD1 identical over 10 bases. This CDR3 is built from 16 residues. The germline gives CDR1 SGHRS, CDR2 YFSETQ. Germline trimming cut 4 bases from V and 6 bases from J; bases unmatched to any gene: 11.

The chain carries TRBV11-3 and TRBJ2-5; 7 nucleotides agree with TRBD1. The V and J ends lost 4 bases and 5 bases, in that order; junction bases with no gene match: 13. Germline V gives CDR1 SGHNT, CDR2 YENEEA. This CDR3 has 16 residues. This CDR3 reads CASSSTGQRGLETQYF. The CDR3 DNA reads as TGTGCCAGCAGCTCGACAGGGCAGCGTGGTCTGGAGACCCAGTACTTC.

The genes are TRBV3-1 and TRBJ1-4; unclear D gene. CDR1 and CDR2 from the germline V gene are LGHDT and YNNKEL (reference sequence). V lost 4 bases and J 8 bases, leaving 11 bases between the germline ends. The CDR3 has 13 residues. CDR3 sequence reads: CASSRLDAEKLFF. For the CDR3, the DNA is TGTGCCAGCAGCCGCCTGGACGCCGAAAAACTGTTTTTT.

The V call is TRBV5-1, the J call TRBJ2-5; TRBD2 aligns across 14 bases. V was pared by 0 bases and J by 9 bases, with 10 bases of the junction left unmatched. Germline V CDR1 and CDR2: SGHRS, YFSETQ. The CDR3 is made up of 17 amino acids. CDR3 sequence (DNA): TGCGCCAGCAGCTTGGGTCGACTAGCGGGAGGGAGGGAGGCCCAGTACTTC. It yields the protein CASSLGRLAGGREAQYF.

This clonotype was seen repeatedly, ten times or more. V is TRBV11-2 and J is TRBJ1-1; no definite D call. The CDR3 is 13 residues long. Germline loops: CDR1 SGHAT, CDR2 FQNNGV. V lost 4 bases, J lost 7 bases, and 13 bases lay in between. The CDR3 sequence is CASSSIRTIEAFF. As DNA, the CDR3 is TGTGCCAGCAGCTCGATAAGAACAATTGAAGCTTTCTTT.

This clonotype was detected many times. The CDR3 coding sequence is TGTGCCAGCTCACCGGGCCCCGGGGAGCTGTTTTTT. Its protein is CASSPGPGELFF. V gene TRBV18 combines with J gene TRBJ2-2; no clear D. V lost 3 bases and J lost 6, with 5 bases in between. The CDR3 has 12 residues. The V gene's germline CDR1 is KGHSH and CDR2 LQKENI.

A note on this clonotype: Just one base apart from a much larger clone, this may be a read error. The CDR3 sequence: CAGSTGERNEQYF. The CDR3 coding sequence is TGCGCCGGCAGCACAGGGGAAAGGAACGAGCAGTACTTC. The V and J genes are TRBV5-1 and TRBJ2-7, with 7 bases that match TRBD1. The germline V gene encodes CDR1 SGHRS and CDR2 YFSETQ. This CDR3 has 13 residues.

This clonotype has more than one count but fewer than ten. The chain combines TRBV28 with TRBJ1-5, with TRBD1 identical over 9 bases. From germline, CDR1 is MDHEN and CDR2 SYDVKM. The CDR3 has 19 amino acids. Trimming took 5 bases from V and 4 from J; bases not matched to a gene: 18. CDR3 bases: TGTGCCAGCAGTCCCCCCCCCCCCGGGACAGGGACCCGGAATCAGCCCCAGCATTTT. Its protein product is CASSPPPPGTGTRNQPQHF. The full variable domain, in which reference TRBV28 and TRBJ1-5 provide the parts outside the CDR3, is DVKVTQSSRYLVKRTGEKVFLECVQDMDHENMFWYRQDPGLGLRLIYFSYDVKMKEKGDIPEGYSVSREKKERFSLILESASTNQTSMYLCASSPPPPGTGTRNQPQHFGDGTRLSIL.

V and J are TRBV2 and TRBJ1-3; D gene unclear. Germline loops: CDR1 SNHLY, CDR2 FYNNEI. The CDR3 runs to 14 residues. Trimming took off 3 bases at V and 2 bases at J, with 8 bases between the two ends. The CDR3 here is CASSDPGAGNTIYF. CDR3 sequence (DNA): TGTGCCAGCAGTGACCCCGGGGCTGGAAACACCATATATTTT. Using reference TRBV2 and TRBJ1-3 for the parts outside the CDR3, the full variable domain is EPEVTQTPSHQVTQMGQEVILRCVPISNHLYFYWYRQILGQKVEFLVSFYNNEISEKSEIFDDQFSVERPDGSNFTLKIRSTKLEDSAMYFCASSDPGAGNTIYFGEGSWLTVV.